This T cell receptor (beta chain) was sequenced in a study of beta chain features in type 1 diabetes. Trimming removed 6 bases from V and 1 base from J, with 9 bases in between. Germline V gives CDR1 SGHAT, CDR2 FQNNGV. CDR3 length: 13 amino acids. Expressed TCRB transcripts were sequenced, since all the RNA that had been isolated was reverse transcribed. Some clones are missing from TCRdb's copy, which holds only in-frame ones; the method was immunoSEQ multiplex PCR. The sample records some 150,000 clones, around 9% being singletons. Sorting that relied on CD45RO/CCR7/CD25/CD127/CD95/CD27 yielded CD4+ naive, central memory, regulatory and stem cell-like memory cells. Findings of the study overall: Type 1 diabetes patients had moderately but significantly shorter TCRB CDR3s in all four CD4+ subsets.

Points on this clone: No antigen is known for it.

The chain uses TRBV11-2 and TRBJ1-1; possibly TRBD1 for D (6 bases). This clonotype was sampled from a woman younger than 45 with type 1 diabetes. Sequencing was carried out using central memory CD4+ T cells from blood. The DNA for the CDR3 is TGTGCCAGCAGTACACAGGGGAACACTGAAGCTTTCTTT. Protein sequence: CASSTQGNTEAFF.